A single sample gave rise to the 20 T cell receptor beta chains below, sequenced in a study of read filtering for tumor transcriptome and immune sequencing (dated by TCRdb to the early 2020s). The sequencer listed for this sample is Illumina HiSeq 4000. TCR libraries were constructed from approximately 0.4 ug RNA using the Immunoverse kit, and molecular barcoded adaptors covering alpha/delta and beta/gamma chains were employed. TCRdb's own reprocessing of the public reads used fastp at Q25 and MiXCR and kept productive beta chains. Entries are consolidated by CDR3 protein sequence, retaining the most common genes and DNA. The sample profile shows under 25,000 distinct CDR3 sequences; around 13% of them were found once. About 70% of the sample comes from the top ten. Sequencing input: a population of CD138-negative cells sorted from bone marrow. The meaning of the sample's cell subset or site label: bone marrow mononuclear cells depleted of CD138+ plasma/myeloma cells by negative magnetic selection. Receptor source: a donor over 35 with multiple myeloma.

This clonotype has ten or more counts. The chain carries TRBV29-1 and TRBJ2-5; 9 bases agree with TRBD1. This CDR3 has 17 amino acids. V lost 2 bases to trimming and J lost 3 bases; unmatched junction nucleotides: 13. CDR1 and CDR2 from the germline V gene are SQVTM and ANQGSEA. Here the CDR3 reads CSVEPSHRTGVEETQYF. CDR3 DNA: TGCAGCGTTGAACCATCCCACAGGACAGGGGTAGAAGAGACCCAGTACTTC.

This clonotype was observed at least ten times. The chain joins TRBV28 to TRBJ2-1; TRBD2 matches 8 bases. Germline CDR1 is MDHEN and CDR2 is SYDVKM. V dropped 4 bases and J dropped 6; count of bases not matched to a gene: 8. The CDR3 runs to 15 residues. The DNA for the CDR3 is TGTGCCAGCAGTTGGCTGATAGCGGGACTCAATGAGCAGTTCTTC. Translation: CASSWLIAGLNEQFF.

This clonotype was recorded at least ten times. A far larger clone is only one base removed, so a read error is likely. The gene calls are TRBV11-2 and TRBJ2-3, with D possibly matching TRBD1 (7 bases). CDR1 and CDR2 from the germline V gene are SGHAT and FQNNGV. The CDR3 covers 16 residues. In DNA form, the CDR3 reads TGTGCCAGCAGCTGGGGCGGGGACAGCAGCACAGATGCGCAGTATTTT. It yields the protein CASSWGGDSSTDAQYF.

The table lists this clonotype with a few counts. The rearrangement joins TRBV11-2 to TRBJ1-3; the D is unclear. CDR1 and CDR2 from the germline V gene are SGHAT and FQNNGV. V was clipped by 8 bases and J by 3 bases, with 8 bases between them. The CDR3 runs to 12 residues. The CDR3 coding sequence is TGTGCCAGCCAAAGAGATGGAAACACCATATATTTT. Protein product: CASQRDGNTIYF.

Only a few counts were recorded for this clonotype. A read error may explain this, as a much larger clone is one base away. The rearrangement uses TRBV9 and TRBJ2-5, with D perhaps matching TRBD1 (6 bases). Germline V gene sequence: CDR1 SGDLS, CDR2 YYNGEE. The CDR3 loop spans 17 amino acids. In nucleotides, the CDR3 is TGTGCCAGCAGCGTAGAGGGCAGGGGAATGTATAAAGAGATCCAGTACTTC. Translation: CASSVEGRGMYKEIQYF. Filled out from reference TRBV9 and TRBJ2-5, the complete variable domain reads DSGVTQTPKHLITATGQRVTLRCSPRSGDLSVYWYQQSLDQGLQFLIQYYNGEERAKGNILERFSAQQFPDLHSELNLSSLELGDSALYFCASSVEGRGMYKEIQYFGPGTRLLVL.

This clonotype was counted a few times. CDR3 sequence: CASSLAGRQPQHF. The CDR3 DNA follows: TGTGCCAGCAGCTTAGCGGGGAGGCAGCCCCAGCATTTT. This sequence joins TRBV7-2 and TRBJ1-5; D is unclear. Germline-derived CDR1 and CDR2 are SGHTA and FQGNSA. Trimming took off 0 bases at V and 7 bases at J, with 7 bases between the two ends. The CDR3 loop spans 13 amino acids.

In regard to this clonotype: A read error likely explains this, since a far larger clone differs by one base. This chain joins TRBV15 and TRBJ2-1; 9 bases map to TRBD2. Germline assignment: CDR1 LNHNV and CDR2 YYDKDF (reference sequence). This CDR3 contains 13 residues. Trimming cost V 1 base and J 13 bases; bases outside gene matches: 5. CDR3: CATSRVAGETQFF. CDR3 bases: TGTGCCACCAGCAGAGTAGCGGGAGAGACCCAGTTCTTC.

This chain connects TRBV28 to TRBJ2-6, with D possibly TRBD2 on 5 matching bases. V lost 5 bases, J lost 0 bases, and 8 bases lay in between. Germline lookup yields CDR1 MDHEN and CDR2 SYDVKM. This CDR3 is built from 15 residues. In DNA form, the CDR3 reads TGTGCCAGCAGTCAGGACTCCTCTGGGGCCAACGTCCTGACTTTC. Protein sequence: CASSQDSSGANVLTF.

This clonotype was found a few times. The J gene is TRBJ1-5, the V gene TRBV6-5; no reliable D call. Germline loops: CDR1 MNHEY, CDR2 SVGAGI. With 2 bases removed from V and 0 bases from J, the gap between germline ends came to 8 bases. There are 15 residues in the CDR3. CDR3 loop: CASSYKAYSNQPQHF. CDR3 nucleotide sequence: TGTGCCAGCAGTTACAAGGCCTATAGCAATCAGCCCCAGCATTTT.

This clonotype was seen ten or more times. The V call is TRBV11-2, the J call TRBJ2-6, with unresolved D. This CDR3 has 16 residues. Looked up from germline, CDR1 is SGHAT and CDR2 is FQNNGV. V gave up 5 bases and J gave up 0 bases, with 11 bases separating them. Written as DNA, the CDR3 is TGTGCCAGCAGCACGACGTTGGGCTCTGGGGCCAACGTCCTGACTTTC. Its protein is CASSTTLGSGANVLTF.

This sequence joins TRBV20-1 and TRBJ2-5; 8 bases map to TRBD2. Trimming removed 2 bases from V and 1 base from J; junction bases left unmatched: 3. CDR1 DFQATT and CDR2 SNEGSKA come from the germline V gene (reference sequence). The CDR3 is 14 amino acids. The chain's CDR3 is CSARSREGQETQYF. The CDR3 bases are TGCAGTGCTAGATCCCGGGAGGGCCAAGAGACCCAGTACTTC.

This clonotype has a count of ten or more. CDR3 in DNA: TGTGCCAGCAGCCCCCCGTGGGGGGGGCCGTACGAGCAGTACTTC. Protein sequence: CASSPPWGGPYEQYF. V is TRBV9 and J is TRBJ2-7; tentative D call: TRBD2 (7 bases). The V end was cut by 4 bases, the J end by 4 bases, with 18 bases between. The germline V gene encodes CDR1 SGDLS and CDR2 YYNGEE. This CDR3 spans 15 amino acids.

The rearrangement uses TRBV29-1 and TRBJ2-1; TRBD2 agrees at 12 bases. The J call is uncertain, as TRBJ2-7 better fits the DNA end. Germline CDR1 SQVTM, CDR2 ANQGSEA. There are 13 residues in the CDR3. The CDR3 sequence: CSVVPLAGGEQYF. CDR3 nucleotides: TGCAGCGTGGTCCCACTAGCGGGAGGAGAGCAGTACTTC.

This clonotype has only a few counts. The rearrangement joins TRBV3-1 to TRBJ2-1; possibly TRBD2 for D (5 bases). The CDR3 is 17 residues long. The germline V gene encodes CDR1 LGHDT and CDR2 YNNKEL (reference sequence). V lost 1 base, J lost 2 bases, and 15 bases lay in between. The CDR3 nucleotides are TGTGCCAGCAGCCAAGGGCCCCCGGGGAATACCTACAATGAGCAGTTCTTC. Its protein is CASSQGPPGNTYNEQFF.

This sequence joins TRBV10-3 and TRBJ2-2; D not resolved. Germline V lookup: CDR1 ENHRY, CDR2 SYGVKD. This CDR3 is 16 amino acids long. V was cut by 2 bases and J by 0 bases, with 10 bases left in between. CDR3 sequence reads: CAISETFMTNTGELFF. In DNA form, the CDR3 reads TGTGCCATCAGTGAGACTTTTATGACGAACACCGGGGAGCTGTTTTTT.

As regards this clonotype: Given the absence of the conserved phenylalanine or tryptophan at the CDR3 end, a read error is likely. The V and J genes are TRBV7-6 and TRBJ2-1; D uncertain. Germline-derived CDR1 and CDR2 are SGHVS and FNYEAQ. Trimming removed 5 bases at V and 7 bases at J, with 15 bases between. The CDR3 is 14 residues long. CDR3 protein: CASSPTYEVNEQFS. CDR3 nucleotides: TGTGCCAGCAGCCCTACTTATGAGGTGAATGAGCAGTTCTCC.

This clonotype qualifies as medium-sized. V usage is TRBV11-2 and J usage is TRBJ2-1; a possible D gene is TRBD2 (6 bases). Trimming removed 3 bases from V and 6 bases from J, with 9 bases in between. The CDR3 runs 13 residues. From germline, CDR1 is SGHAT and CDR2 FQNNGV. This CDR3 is CASSLGLINEQFF. CDR3 bases: TGTGCCAGCAGCTTGGGACTTATCAATGAGCAGTTCTTC.

This clonotype has ten or more counts. This chain uses TRBV7-9 with TRBJ2-1; the D is unclear. Germline CDR1 SEHNR, CDR2 FQNEAQ (reference sequence). V gave up 5 bases and J gave up 8 bases, with 13 bases separating them. This CDR3 contains 13 residues. CDR3 sequence: CASSPIFRDEQFF. CDR3 coding DNA: TGTGCCAGCAGCCCGATTTTTAGGGATGAGCAGTTCTTC.

A few counts support this clonotype. Just one base apart from a much larger clone, this may be a read error. This sequence joins TRBV20-1 and TRBJ2-2; D not certain. Trimming removed 6 bases from V and 5 bases from J, with 13 bases in between. Germline values: CDR1 DFQATT, CDR2 SNEGSKA (reference sequence). CDR3 length: 13 residues. For the CDR3, the DNA is TGCAGTGCAGAAGGGCCGCGAACCGGGGAGCTGTTTTTT. It is translated as CSAEGPRTGELFF.

This chain connects TRBV5-1 to TRBJ2-1, with 10 bases fitting TRBD2. Germline trimming cut 5 bases from V and 1 base from J; bases unmatched to any gene: 6. Germline CDR1 SGHRS, CDR2 YFSETQ. The CDR3 loop spans 16 amino acids. CDR3 DNA: TGCGCCAGCAGTCTAGCGGGAGATCTTTCCTACAATGAGCAGTTCTTC. It is translated as CASSLAGDLSYNEQFF. Complete variable domain (other parts from reference TRBV5-1 and TRBJ2-1): KAGVTQTPRYLIKTRGQQVTLSCSPISGHRSVSWYQQTPGQGLQFLFEYFSETQRNKGNFPGRFSGRQFSNSRSEMNVSTLELGDSALYLCASSLAGDLSYNEQFFGPGTRLTVL.